This entry features one TCR beta chain sequence. As yet, its antigen is unknown. The CDR3 totals 13 residues. CDR1 is LGHNA, CDR2 YNFKEQ, per germline. The sample belongs to a study of T cells expressing NK-cell markers. Study-level background: HCMV seropositivity characterized most of the eight sequenced donors, and seronegativity one. Study-wide results and caveats: Whether expanded NKG2C+ T cell clones were HCMV specific stayed uncertain. Also leading the CD3+CD56-NKG2C+ fraction in a few donors were these clonotypes. Dominant NKG2C+ clonotypes in roughly 6 donors made up about 1.0-7.5% of CD8+ T cells.

Each CDR3 protein gets one entry in TCRdb, which reprocessed the 5' RACE reads and gives no DNA. The sample table sets out some 300,000 distinct CDR3 sequences. The genes are TRBV4-2 and TRBJ1-1; TCRdb lists TRBD1, though no DNA is available to test this call. Sequences were obtained from blood T cells: a sorted CD56 or NKG2C T cell subset, CD4+ or CD8+ T cells, or bulk PBMC T cells (not recorded which). The TCR was taken from a man aged 18 to 35 in good health. CDR3 sequence reads: CASSQRGTSEAFF.